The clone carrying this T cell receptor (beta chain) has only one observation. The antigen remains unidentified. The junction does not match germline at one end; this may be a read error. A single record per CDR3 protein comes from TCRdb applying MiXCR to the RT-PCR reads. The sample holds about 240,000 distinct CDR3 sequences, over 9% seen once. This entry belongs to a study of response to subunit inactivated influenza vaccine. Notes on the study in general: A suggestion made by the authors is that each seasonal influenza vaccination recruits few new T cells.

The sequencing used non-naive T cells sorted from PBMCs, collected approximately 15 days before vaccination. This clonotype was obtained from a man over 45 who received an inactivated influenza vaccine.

The CDR3 region is CASSQGARAAVETEYF. CDR3 in DNA: TGTGCCAGCAGCCAGGGGGCGAGGGCAGCTGTTGAGACCGAGTACTTC. The J gene is TRBJ2-5, the V gene TRBV7-6; 8 positions agree with TRBD1. Germline loops: CDR1 SGHVS, CDR2 FNYEAQ. The CDR3 is made up of 16 amino acids.